This record covers a single T cell receptor (beta chain). There is no known antigen for this receptor. A read error may produce the germline difference seen at one junction end. In total, around 600 healthy bone marrow donors made up the cohort. Cohort members were all nominally healthy when sampled, although unrecorded immune exposures were likely present. The donor was CMV seropositive and was included in the group of 250 to 350 seropositive cohort members. A peripheral blood sample was collected from each donor, and TCR beta sequencing was performed on peripheral blood mononuclear cells. Genomic DNA extraction from the blood cell samples was performed with the Qiagen DNeasy Blood Extraction Kit. The data stem from a study of cytomegalovirus exposure and HLA in healthy donors (dated by TCRdb to 2016 to 2017). Describing the broader study: An earlier analysis of some 620 of the donors reported 250 to 350 Gb of sequence data and about 120 million unique TCR beta sequences obtained from 150 million to 200 million T cells. Several DR-DQ haplotypes were handled as single units for association and clustering, since linkage in the cohort was strong. Among about 370 genotyped donors of the cohort, an average of about 240,000 unique TCR beta nucleotide sequences was sequenced per donor, of which about 20% were non-productive. An early release that covered fewer than 800 HLA-typed donors contained 250 to 350 gigabases of sequencing data and about 93 million unique TCR sequences. Using immunosequencing, the study profiled T cell repertoires from 666 subjects and related those repertoires to cytomegalovirus serostatus. The aim of the study was to test whether cataloging public T cell receptors could identify signatures of past pathogen exposure. To decide whether each TCR beta V gene segment behaved as functional or pseudogenic, an earlier analysis of nearly 600 of the donors relied on high-throughput TCR beta sequencing. Along with the approximately 650-subject first cohort, a separate validation cohort of some 130 different subjects was used. Of the roughly 410 genotyped donors, less than 85% were placed in the genetic ancestry cluster associated with self-reported Caucasian donors. Rather than drawing on any new phenotypic data, the later analysis identified candidate immune exposures from TCR beta sequences and the way those sequences occurred across donors. Both class I and class II loci were covered by HLA typing, at four-digit resolution. Every repertoire in the discovery cohort had been generated on one and the same sequencing platform. A later genetic analysis used genome-wide SNP genotypes for about 55% of the 666 donors, treating that subset as a discovery cohort. Alongside the repertoire data, information on donor age, sex, ethnicity and CMV serostatus was compiled. The number of donors typed differed by locus, with 629-630 for A, B, C, DRB1 and DQB1, around 500 for DQA1, under 610 for DPA1, and some 470 for DPB1. High-throughput TCR immunosequencing, statistical association of individual TCRs with disease status, and machine learning were combined to predict cytomegalovirus infection status. In a later analysis, previously published TCR beta repertoires from several hundred donors were re-analyzed and high-resolution HLA genotyping was added so that TCR occurrence patterns could be studied. The paper's findings and limits, for the study overall: Broadly in line with IMGT annotations, most TCR beta V segments showed up in productive rearrangements about 90% or about 30% of the time in an earlier analysis of 450 to 600 of the donors. Compared with equally common non-associated chains, HLA-associated TCR beta chains in a later analysis were more clonally expanded and had lower generation probabilities. The authors suggested that the approach could potentially be generalized to other disease states and immunological phenotypes. In vitro tests confirmed that a few of the cytomegalovirus-associated TCR beta chains recognize cytomegalovirus antigens. A later analysis associated about 17,000 TCR beta sequences with specific HLA alleles at a false discovery rate of 0.05. While some public TCRs were present in many individuals, most TCR sequences turned up only very rarely across donors. Because counts were too low, roughly 18 rarely observed V segments, including chromosome 9 orphons, were left out of the earlier analysis of approximately 500 of the donors. In a later analysis, most CMV-associated TCR beta chains were found to appear HLA-restricted, with HLA associations seemingly driven largely by CMV exposure. Linkage disequilibrium might explain the correlated functional status among segregating V segments, but an unknown experimental factor could not be excluded. The sequencing pipeline was judged likely to have produced a cluster of highly shared sequence variants as a technical artifact. In a later genetic analysis, fewer N-insertions in productive TCRs were reported among donors in an Asian-associated ancestry cluster than the approximately 710-donor mean. The only immune exposure information available for the cohort was CMV serostatus. The classifier was reported to diagnose cytomegalovirus status with high specificity and sensitivity in both the original cohort and the validation cohort. Because some donors lacked HLA typing at each locus, the association tests relied only on the typed subset. A later analysis found that TCR association rates varied across HLA loci, with DRB1 alleles showing the most associated TCRs and HLA-C alleles the fewest. A further reported finding was that TCR beta sequences accurately predicted the HLA-A and HLA-B alleles for most subjects in the first cohort. When HLA alleles, especially DR and DQ, strongly co-occurred, TCR associations were difficult to assign to individual alleles. In a later genetic analysis, a missense DCLRE1C variant was associated with V-gene and J-gene trimming of TCR beta chains, and the association was replicated in an independent cohort. In a later analysis, several top co-occurrence clusters were reported to appear linked to parvovirus B19, influenza, CMV and Epstein-Barr virus. Only TCR beta chains were sequenced in this cohort, and the absence of alpha or paired-chain data limited detectable features. A total of 164 TCR beta chains were listed by the study as associated with cytomegalovirus. The 87-base-pair reads could not distinguish some IMGT-functional V segments, including TRBV6-2 and TRBV6-3, so those segments were excluded. The presence/absence analyses assumed that sequencing depth was roughly uniform across donors, and that assumption may not be true.

CDR1 and CDR2 are read off the germline V gene (reference sequence) as SEHNR and FQNEAQ. Its CDR3 holds 12 amino acids, cysteine through phenylalanine. Kept here is only the CDR3 DNA, which spans 36 bases and is read in frame from base 1. The protocol used for the library was the immunoSEQ multiplex PCR assay. For the multiplex PCR, a mixture combining 60 forward primers for TCR Vbeta segments and 13 reverse primers for TCR Jbeta segments was used. Amplification of the CDR3 region of rearranged TCR beta genes was performed with a multiplex PCR assay on genomic DNA. On the Illumina HiSeq System, the amplified TCR beta libraries were sequenced as 87-base-pair reads. Under the source paper's analysis protocol: In a later analysis, some 80 million unique TCR beta chains were counted across the 500 to 850 repertoires, and approximately 11 million of these chains were shared by at least two donors. To remove PCR and sequencing errors, raw reads were error-corrected and collapsed into unique sequences using a nearest-neighbor algorithm that merged closely related sequences. V, D and J gene segments were assigned by aligning CDR3 sequences to IMGT reference sequences. For a sequence to be retained, a match of at least six nucleotides to both a V gene segment and a J gene segment was required. A rearrangement was called productive if the CDR3 had no stop codons and remained in frame with V and J, and every other rearrangement was called non-productive. CDR3 was defined by IMGT convention, running from the second conserved V-encoded cysteine to the conserved J-encoded phenylalanine. The earlier analysis of approximately 500 of the donors excluded sequences that lacked an unambiguous match to a single V gene segment. An earlier analysis of under 750 of the donors called V segments functional above 56.7% productive rearrangements and segregating when the between-donor standard deviation exceeded 5%. A statistical classification framework was built for diagnosing cytomegalovirus status from the catalog of TCR beta chain sequences. In a later analysis, V and J genes were assigned by comparing TCR nucleotide sequences against IMGT/GENE-DB human TR gene sequences. Using the TCRdist pipeline, a later analysis assigned CDR3 sequences along with most-parsimonious VDJ recombination scenarios. In a later analysis, each TCR beta chain was defined by its CDR3 amino acid sequence together with its V-gene family, and reads lacking a unique V-gene family were excluded. To address suspected cross-contamination and a sequencing artifact, a later analysis removed a few hundred highly shared, low-generation-probability nucleotide sequences. In a later analysis, a clonal expansion index for each public chain was calculated from normalized within-repertoire ranks of inferred template counts. Generation probabilities in a later analysis came from a VDJ recombination model fitted to out-of-frame rearrangements, and those results were checked against IGoR. In a later analysis, TCR-TCR, TCR-HLA and TCR-CMV co-occurrence was scored with hypergeometric tests, and a repertoire-size bias correction was applied to TCR pairs. To estimate false discovery rates, a later analysis permuted the HLA or CMV assignments 20 times. In a later analysis, co-occurring TCRs were grouped with DBSCAN, and TCRdist sequence similarity was added when clustering was performed within HLA-allele-positive subsets. For co-occurrence clustering, repertoires with fewer than 30,000 or more than 120,000 public chains were excluded, along with five repertoires with anomalous nucleotide sharing. The immuneACCESS repertoire file appears here via TCRdb, limited to in-frame rearrangements. These files lack a portion of the clones; in checked studies, under half of the deficit traces to unresolved V genes, and the cause of the others is not known. V, J and clone size reflect that table, while D and trimming were determined from the DNA. This sample lists roughly 120,000 clones; roughly 77% were detected once. The ten biggest clones cover roughly 5% of the sample.

Sample: PBMCs. This TCR was recovered from a man aged 50-59 years in good health and CMV-seropositive. Rearrangement joined TRBV7-9 to TRBJ1-5; the D gene lacks a confident call. The nucleotide sequence is TGTTCCAGCAGCTTAGAGAGGCAGCCCCAGCATTTT. This gives the protein CSSSLERQPQHF.